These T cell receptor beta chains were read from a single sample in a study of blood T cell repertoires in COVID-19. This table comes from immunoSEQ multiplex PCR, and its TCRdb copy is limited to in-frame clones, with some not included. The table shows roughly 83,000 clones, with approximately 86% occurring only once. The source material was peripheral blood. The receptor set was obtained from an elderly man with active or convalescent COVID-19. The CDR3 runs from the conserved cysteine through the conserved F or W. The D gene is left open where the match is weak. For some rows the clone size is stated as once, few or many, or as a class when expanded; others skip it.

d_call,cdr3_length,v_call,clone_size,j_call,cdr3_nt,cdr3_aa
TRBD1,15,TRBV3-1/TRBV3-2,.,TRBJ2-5,TGTGCCAGCAGCCTGGGGACAGGAGGACAAGAGACCCAGTACTTC,CASSLGTGGQETQYF
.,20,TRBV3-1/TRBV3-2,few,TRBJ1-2,TGTGCCAGCAGCGAAGCGGTTTTTCGGGAAGGGCAAGCTCCCAACTATGGCTACACCTTC,CASSEAVFREGQAPNYGYTF
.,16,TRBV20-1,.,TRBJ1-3,TGCAGTGCTAGTTCCTTCGGGGGGGTCTCTGGAAACACCATATATTTT,CSASSFGGVSGNTIYF
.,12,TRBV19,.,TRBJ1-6,TGTGCCAGTAGTCCCCCGTTTTCACCCCTCCACTTT,CASSPPFSPLHF
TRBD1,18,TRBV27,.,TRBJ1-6,TGTGCCAGCAGTCCGCTCGGAACAGGGGGCGGTTATAATTCACCCCTCCACTTT,CASSPLGTGGGYNSPLHF
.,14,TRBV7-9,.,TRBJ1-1,TGTGCCAGCAGCTTAGGGACAGCGAACACTGAAGCTTTCTTT,CASSLGTANTEAFF
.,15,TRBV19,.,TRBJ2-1,TGTGCCAGTAGTGCCGGACTCGGACCCTACAATGAGCAGTTCTTC,CASSAGLGPYNEQFF
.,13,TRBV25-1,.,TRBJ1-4,TGTGCCAGCAGTAGTCAGAATAATGAAAAACTGTTTTTT,CASSSQNNEKLFF
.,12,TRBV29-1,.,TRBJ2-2,TGCAGCGTTCAGGTGGTCTCCGGGGAGCTGTTTTTT,CSVQVVSGELFF
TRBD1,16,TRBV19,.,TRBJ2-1,TGTGCCAGTAGTACCATCCGACAGGGGATCTACAATGAGCAGTTCTTC,CASSTIRQGIYNEQFF
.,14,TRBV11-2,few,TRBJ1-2,TGTGCCAGCAGCTTAACATCGCCGCCCTATGGCTACACCTTC,CASSLTSPPYGYTF
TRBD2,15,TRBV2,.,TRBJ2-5,TGTGCCAGCAGTGGGGGACTAGCGGGAGGGGAGACCCAGTACTTC,CASSGGLAGGETQYF
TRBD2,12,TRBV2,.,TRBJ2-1,TGTGCCAGCAGCGCGGGGGGAACTGAGCAGTTCTTC,CASSAGGTEQFF
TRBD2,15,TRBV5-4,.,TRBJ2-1,TGTGCCAGCAGCGCTGGGGGGGGAGACTACCGCGAGCAGTTCTTC,CASSAGGGDYREQFF
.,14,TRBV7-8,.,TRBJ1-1,TGTGCCAGCAGCTTAGTGGAGGGGAACACTGAAGCTTTCTTT,CASSLVEGNTEAFF
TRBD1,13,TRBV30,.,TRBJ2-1,TGTGCCTGGAGTGGGGACCGGACAGGCCCTTCGTTCTTC,CAWSGDRTGPSFF
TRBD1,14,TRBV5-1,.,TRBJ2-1,TGCGCCAGCAGCTTATTACAGGGGAGTGGTGAGCAGTTCTTC,CASSLLQGSGEQFF
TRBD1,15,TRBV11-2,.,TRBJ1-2,TGTGCCAGCAGCTTAGGCACAGGACAGGGGACCCAGTACACCTTC,CASSLGTGQGTQYTF
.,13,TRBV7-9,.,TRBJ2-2,TGTGCCAGCAGCTTAGATCAGTGGGGGCGGCTGTTTTTT,CASSLDQWGRLFF
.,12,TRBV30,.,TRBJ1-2,TGTGCCTGGGTGAAGTCGGGCTATGGCTACACCTTC,CAWVKSGYGYTF
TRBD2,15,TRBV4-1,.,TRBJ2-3,TGCGCCAGCAGCCAACTCGGGGGGTCCACAGATACGCAGTATTTT,CASSQLGGSTDTQYF
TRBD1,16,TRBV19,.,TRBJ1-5,TGTGCCAGTAGTATTGGGGACAGGGGGGCTAATCAGCCCCAGCATTTT,CASSIGDRGANQPQHF
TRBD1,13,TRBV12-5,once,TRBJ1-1,TGTGCTAGGCTGACAGGGGGCTTTTTCGGAGCTTTCTTT,CARLTGGFFGAFF
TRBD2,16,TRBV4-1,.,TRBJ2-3,TGCGCCAGCAGCCAAGTTCCAGGGAGGGCGACAGATACGCAGTATTTT,CASSQVPGRATDTQYF
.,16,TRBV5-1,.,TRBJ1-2,TGCGCCAGCAGCTTGGAGGCGGCGTCCAAATCCTATGGCTACACCTTC,CASSLEAASKSYGYTF
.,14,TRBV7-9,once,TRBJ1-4,TGTGCCAGCAGCTTAGAGTTAGGGGTTGAAAAACTGTTTTTT,CASSLELGVEKLFF
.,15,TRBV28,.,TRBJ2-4,TGTGCCAGCAGTTTTGTGGGGGCTGGCAAAAACATTCAGTACTTC,CASSFVGAGKNIQYF
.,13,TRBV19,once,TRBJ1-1,TGTGCCAGTAATGGGTTCGGGTACGCTGAAGCTTTCTTT,CASNGFGYAEAFF
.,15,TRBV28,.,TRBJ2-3,TGTGCCAGCAGTTTATCTGAGGCCCCCTCGAATACGCAGTATTTT,CASSLSEAPSNTQYF
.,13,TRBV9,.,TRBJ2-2,TGTGCCAGCAGCGAGACAGGTGCCGGGGAGCTGTTTTTT,CASSETGAGELFF
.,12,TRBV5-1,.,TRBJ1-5,TGCGCCAGCAGCCCCCCTCATCAGCCCCAGCATTTT,CASSPPHQPQHF
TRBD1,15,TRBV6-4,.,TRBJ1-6,TGTGCCAGCAGTGACTCGGACAGGGGGGACTCACCCCTCCACTTT,CASSDSDRGDSPLHF
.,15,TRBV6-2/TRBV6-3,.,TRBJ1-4,TGTGCCAGCAGTGACATCGCCAGAGCTAATGAAAAACTGTTTTTT,CASSDIARANEKLFF
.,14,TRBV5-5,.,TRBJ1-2,TGTGCCAGCAGCACCTCGGGGGACCACTATGGCTACACCTTC,CASSTSGDHYGYTF
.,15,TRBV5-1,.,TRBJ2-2,TGCGCCAGCACGTATAGCGACCCGGGCACCGGGGAGCTGTTTTTT,CASTYSDPGTGELFF
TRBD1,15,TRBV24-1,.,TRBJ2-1,TGTGCCACCAGTGATTTGGGACAGGGATCAAATGAGCAGTTCTTC,CATSDLGQGSNEQFF
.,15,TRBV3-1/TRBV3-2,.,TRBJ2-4,TGTGCCAGCAGCCAAGATTCAGTAGCCAAAAACATTCAGTACTTC,CASSQDSVAKNIQYF
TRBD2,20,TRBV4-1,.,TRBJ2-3,TGCGCCAGCAGCCAAGAACTAGGACTAGCGGGAGAGGGAGGCACAGATACGCAGTATTTT,CASSQELGLAGEGGTDTQYF
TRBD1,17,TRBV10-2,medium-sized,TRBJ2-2,TGCGCCAGCAGATCCGGGACAGGGGTACTGAACACCGGGGAGCTGTTTTTT,CASRSGTGVLNTGELFF
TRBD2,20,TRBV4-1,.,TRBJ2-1,TGCGCCAGCAGCCCGCGGACGGCAGCGGGGGTTGGCGTGGAGTACAATGAGCAGTTCTTC,CASSPRTAAGVGVEYNEQFF